This T cell receptor beta chain was recovered during a study of CD8+CD57+ T cells in acquired aplastic anemia. This clonotype was detected a few times. What it binds is unknown. Patients sequenced had flow cytometry evidence of CD8+CD57+ cell expansion. Broader study findings: Between patients and controls, CD8+ Simpson's diversity did not vary significantly.

For CDR3 and TCR beta VDJ profiling, genomic DNA was the template used. TCRdb re-analysed the reads in MiXCR, keeping a single row per CDR3 protein. The top ten clones hold around 1.2% of a sample with under 350,000 distinct CDR3 sequences, 50% to 65% of them seen once. The CDR3 totals 14 residues. V shed 4 bases and J shed 3 bases, with 14 bases lying between them. Looked up from germline, CDR1 is SGHRS and CDR2 is YFSETQ. Sample: sorted CD4+, CD8+, or CD8+CD57+ T cells (not recorded which) from PBMCs. The clonotype comes from a human donor with aplastic anemia. This chain uses TRBV5-1 with TRBJ2-7; a possible D gene is TRBD1 (5 bases). The CDR3 region is CASSRNGQGYEQYF. DNA for the CDR3: TGCGCCAGCAGCCGTAACGGGCAGGGCTACGAGCAGTACTTC.